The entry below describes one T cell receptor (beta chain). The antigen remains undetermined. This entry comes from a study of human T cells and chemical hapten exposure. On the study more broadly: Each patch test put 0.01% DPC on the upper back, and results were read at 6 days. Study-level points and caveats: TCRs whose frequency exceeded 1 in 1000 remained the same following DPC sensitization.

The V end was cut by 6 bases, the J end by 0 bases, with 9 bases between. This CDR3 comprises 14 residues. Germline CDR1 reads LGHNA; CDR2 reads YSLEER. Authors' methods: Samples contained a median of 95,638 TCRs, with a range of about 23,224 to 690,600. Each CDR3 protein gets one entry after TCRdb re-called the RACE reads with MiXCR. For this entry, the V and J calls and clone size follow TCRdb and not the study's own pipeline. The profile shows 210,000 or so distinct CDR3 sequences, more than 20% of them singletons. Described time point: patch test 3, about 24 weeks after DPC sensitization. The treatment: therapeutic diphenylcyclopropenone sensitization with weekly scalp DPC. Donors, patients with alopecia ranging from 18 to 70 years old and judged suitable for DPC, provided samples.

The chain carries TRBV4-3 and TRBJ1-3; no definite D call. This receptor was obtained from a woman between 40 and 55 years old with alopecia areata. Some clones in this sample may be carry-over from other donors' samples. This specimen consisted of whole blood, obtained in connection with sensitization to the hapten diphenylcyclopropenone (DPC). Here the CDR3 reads CASSQVISGNTIYF. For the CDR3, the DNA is TGCGCCAGCAGTCAGGTCATCTCTGGAAACACCATATATTTT.